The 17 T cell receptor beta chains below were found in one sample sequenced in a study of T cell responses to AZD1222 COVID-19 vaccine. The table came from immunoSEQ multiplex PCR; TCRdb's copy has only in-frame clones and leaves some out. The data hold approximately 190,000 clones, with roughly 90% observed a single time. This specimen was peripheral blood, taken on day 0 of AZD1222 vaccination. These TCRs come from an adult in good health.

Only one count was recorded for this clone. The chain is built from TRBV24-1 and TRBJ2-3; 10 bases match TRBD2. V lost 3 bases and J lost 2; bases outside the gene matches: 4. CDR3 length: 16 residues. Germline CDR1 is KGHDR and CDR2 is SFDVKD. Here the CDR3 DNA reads TGTGCCACCAGTGATCCTAGCGGGAGATTCACAGATACGCAGTATTTT. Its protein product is CATSDPSGRFTDTQYF.

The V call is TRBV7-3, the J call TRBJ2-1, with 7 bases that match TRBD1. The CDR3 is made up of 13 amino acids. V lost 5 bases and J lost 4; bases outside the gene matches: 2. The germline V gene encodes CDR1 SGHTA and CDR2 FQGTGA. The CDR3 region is CASSRGQYNEQFF. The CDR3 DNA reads TGTGCCAGCAGCCGGGGACAGTACAATGAGCAGTTCTTC.

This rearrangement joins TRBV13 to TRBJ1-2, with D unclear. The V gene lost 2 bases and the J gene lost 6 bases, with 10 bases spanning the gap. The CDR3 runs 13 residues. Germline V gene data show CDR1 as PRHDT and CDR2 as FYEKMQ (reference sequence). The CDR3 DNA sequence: TGTGCCAGCAGCTTACGCCAGCCCAATGGCTACACCTTC. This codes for CASSLRQPNGYTF.

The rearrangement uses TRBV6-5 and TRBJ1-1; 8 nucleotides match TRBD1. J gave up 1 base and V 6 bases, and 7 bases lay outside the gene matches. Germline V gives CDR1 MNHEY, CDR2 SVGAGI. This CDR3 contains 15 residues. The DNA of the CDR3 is TGTGCCAGCAGAGGACAGGGCCAGGCGAACACTGAAGCTTTCTTT. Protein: CASRGQGQANTEAFF.

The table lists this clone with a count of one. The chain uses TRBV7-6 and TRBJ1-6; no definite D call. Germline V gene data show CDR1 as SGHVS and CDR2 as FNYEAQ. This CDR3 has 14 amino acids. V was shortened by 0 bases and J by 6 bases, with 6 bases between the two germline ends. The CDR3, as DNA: TGTGCCAGCAGCTTAGCGGTCGCTAATTCACCCCTCCACTTT. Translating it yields CASSLAVANSPLHF.

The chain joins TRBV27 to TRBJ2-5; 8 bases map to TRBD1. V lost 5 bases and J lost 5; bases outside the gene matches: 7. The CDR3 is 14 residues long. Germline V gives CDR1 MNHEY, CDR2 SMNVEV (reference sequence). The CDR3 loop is CASSRTGLGETQYF. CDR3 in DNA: TGTGCCAGCAGTAGGACAGGGTTAGGGGAGACCCAGTACTTC.

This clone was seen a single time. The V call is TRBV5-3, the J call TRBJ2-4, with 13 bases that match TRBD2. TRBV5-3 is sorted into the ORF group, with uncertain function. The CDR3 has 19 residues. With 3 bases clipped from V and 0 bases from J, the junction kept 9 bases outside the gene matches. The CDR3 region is CARSSGLAGETVAKNIQYF. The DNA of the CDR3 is TGTGCCAGAAGCTCTGGACTAGCGGGAGAGACCGTAGCCAAAAACATTCAGTACTTC.

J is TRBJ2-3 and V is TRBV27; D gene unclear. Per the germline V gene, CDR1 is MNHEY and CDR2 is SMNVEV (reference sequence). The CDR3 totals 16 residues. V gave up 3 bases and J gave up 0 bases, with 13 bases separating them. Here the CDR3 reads CASSFGLGPSTDTQYF. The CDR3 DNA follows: TGTGCCAGCAGTTTCGGCCTGGGTCCCAGCACAGATACGCAGTATTTT.

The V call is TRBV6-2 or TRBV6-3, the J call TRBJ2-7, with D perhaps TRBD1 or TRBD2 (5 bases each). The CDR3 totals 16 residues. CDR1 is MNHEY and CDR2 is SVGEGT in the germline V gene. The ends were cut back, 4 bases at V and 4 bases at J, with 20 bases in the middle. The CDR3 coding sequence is TGTGCCAGCAGTTTAATCGGGGCAGGAAAGGAGTACGAGCAGTACTTC. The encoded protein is CASSLIGAGKEYEQYF.

CDR3 sequence (DNA): TGTGCCAGCAGCTCCCCCCGCGATTCCGGGGAGCTGTTTTTT. Its protein is CASSSPRDSGELFF. The chain links TRBV7-2 to TRBJ2-2; D call uncertain. The length of the CDR3 is 14 residues. The V end was cut by 4 bases, the J end by 6 bases, with 12 bases between. CDR1 and CDR2 (germline): SGHTA, FQGNSA.

The CDR3, as DNA: TGTGCCATCAGTGAGTCGCGAGACAGGGAAGGCTATGGCTACACCTTC. Translating gives CAISESRDREGYGYTF. This rearrangement joins TRBV10-3 to TRBJ1-2; 7 bases agree with TRBD1. Unmatched junction bases numbered 8, after V lost 0 bases and J lost 4 bases. The CDR3 consists of 16 residues. Germline V gene lookup returns CDR1 ENHRY and CDR2 SYGVKD.

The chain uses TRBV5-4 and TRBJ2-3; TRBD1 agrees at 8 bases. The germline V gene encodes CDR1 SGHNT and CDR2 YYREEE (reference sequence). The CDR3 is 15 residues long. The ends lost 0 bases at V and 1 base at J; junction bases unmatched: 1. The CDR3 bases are TGTGCCAGCAGCTTGGGACAGGGGCGCACAGATACGCAGTATTTT. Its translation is CASSLGQGRTDTQYF.

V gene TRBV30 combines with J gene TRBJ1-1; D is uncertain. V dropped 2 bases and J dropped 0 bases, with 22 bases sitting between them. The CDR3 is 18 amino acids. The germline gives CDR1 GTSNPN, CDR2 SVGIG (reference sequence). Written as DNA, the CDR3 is TGTGCCTGGAGTCCACTCCTCCGTAGGTCCCACATGAACACTGAAGCTTTCTTT. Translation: CAWSPLLRRSHMNTEAFF.

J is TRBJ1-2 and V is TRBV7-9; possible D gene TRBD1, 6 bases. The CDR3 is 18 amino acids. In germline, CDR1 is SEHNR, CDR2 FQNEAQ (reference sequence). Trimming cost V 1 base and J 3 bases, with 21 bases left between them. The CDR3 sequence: CASSLVTGRFGKDYGYTF. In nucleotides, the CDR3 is TGTGCCAGCAGCTTAGTGACAGGAAGGTTCGGTAAGGACTATGGCTACACCTTC.

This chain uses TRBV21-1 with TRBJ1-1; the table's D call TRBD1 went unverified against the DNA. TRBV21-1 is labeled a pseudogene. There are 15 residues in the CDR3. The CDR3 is CASSKPGQGLTEAFF. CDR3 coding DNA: TGTGCCAGCAGCAAACCGGGACAGGGGCTCACTGAAGCTTTCTTT.

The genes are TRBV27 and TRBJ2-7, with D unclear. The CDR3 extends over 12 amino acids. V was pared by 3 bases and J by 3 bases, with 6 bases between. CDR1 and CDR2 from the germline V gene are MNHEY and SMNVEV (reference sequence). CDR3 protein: CASSFLLYEQYF. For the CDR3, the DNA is TGTGCCAGCAGTTTCCTCCTCTACGAGCAGTACTTC.

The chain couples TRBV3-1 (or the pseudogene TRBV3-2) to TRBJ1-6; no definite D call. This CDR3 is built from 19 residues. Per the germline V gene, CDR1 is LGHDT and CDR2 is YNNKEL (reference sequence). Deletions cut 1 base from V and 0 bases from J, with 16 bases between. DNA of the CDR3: TGTGCCAGCAGCCAAGGCCCGCGGACGGATAGCTCCTATAATTCACCCCTCCACTTT. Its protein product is CASSQGPRTDSSYNSPLHF.